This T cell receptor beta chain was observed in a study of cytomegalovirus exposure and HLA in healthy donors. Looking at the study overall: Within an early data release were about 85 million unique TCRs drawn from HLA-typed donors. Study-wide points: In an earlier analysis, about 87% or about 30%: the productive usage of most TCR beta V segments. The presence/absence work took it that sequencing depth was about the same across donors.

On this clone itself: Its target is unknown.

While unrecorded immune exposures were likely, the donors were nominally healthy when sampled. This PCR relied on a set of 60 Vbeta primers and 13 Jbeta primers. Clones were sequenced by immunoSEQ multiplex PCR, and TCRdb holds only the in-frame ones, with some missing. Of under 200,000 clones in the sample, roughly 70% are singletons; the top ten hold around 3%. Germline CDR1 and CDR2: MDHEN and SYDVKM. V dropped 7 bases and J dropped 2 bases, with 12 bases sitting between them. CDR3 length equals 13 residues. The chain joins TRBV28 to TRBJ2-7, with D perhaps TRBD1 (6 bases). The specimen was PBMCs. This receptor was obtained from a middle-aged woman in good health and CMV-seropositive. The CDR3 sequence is CASTQGGTYEQYF. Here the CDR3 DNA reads TGTGCCAGCACCCAAGGGGGAACCTACGAGCAGTACTTC. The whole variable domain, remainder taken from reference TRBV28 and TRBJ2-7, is DVKVTQSSRYLVKRTGEKVFLECVQDMDHENMFWYRQDPGLGLRLIYFSYDVKMKEKGDIPEGYSVSREKKERFSLILESASTNQTSMYLCASTQGGTYEQYFGPGTRLTVT.